This T cell receptor beta chain originates from a study of shared clonotypes between healthy human individuals. A note on this clone: Its antigen is as yet unknown.

This CDR3 has 14 amino acids. With 6 bases clipped from V and 10 bases from J, the junction kept 7 bases outside the gene matches. CDR1 is SNHLY and CDR2 is FYNNEI in the germline V gene. In the sorted-subset replicate PCRs, approximately 200 ng DNA, around 30,000 T cell genomes, was used. Generated by immunoSEQ multiplex PCR, the TCRdb table keeps only in-frame clones and is missing some. This table holds 2 million to 2.5 million clones, 85% to 95% found once. General observations from the study: A limitation of the genetic and exposure-history diversity represented arose from few donors. Estimated clonotype richness was generally higher in naive than memory subsets.

This rearrangement joins TRBV2 to TRBJ2-1, with 12 positions matching TRBD2. The sequencing input was naive CD4+ T cells sorted from blood. The subset denotes: CD45RA+ positively selected. This sequence originates from a man between 18 and 29 years old in good health. Here the CDR3 DNA reads TGTGCCAGCAGCCAAGGACTAGCGGGAAACGAGCAGTTCTTC. Residues: CASSQGLAGNEQFF.